This T cell receptor beta chain came from a study of blood T cell repertoires in COVID-19. Study-level information: Samples of COVID-19 (acute and convalescent) were obtained from the United States, Italy and Spain. PBMCs, B-cell-depleted T cells, or T cells were the source of the cDNA or gDNA that made up the material.

With respect to this clone: This same CDR3 is encoded by further DNA sequences in the sample.

Original handling: Reference gene primer amplification gave estimated nucleated cell counts. Generated by immunoSEQ multiplex PCR, the TCRdb table keeps only in-frame clones and is missing some. V and J calls and clone size come straight from that table; D and trimming were deduced from the DNA. The sample has about 240,000 clones, around 90% seen once. This CDR3 spans 14 amino acids. V lost 3 bases to trimming and J lost 5 bases; unmatched junction nucleotides: 4. In germline, CDR1 is DFQATT, CDR2 SNEGSKA (reference sequence). The chain uses TRBV20-1 and TRBJ1-4; TRBD1 matches at 9 bases. Sequenced sample: peripheral blood. This clonotype originated in a man aged 60-69 years who had recovered from COVID-19. This CDR3 reads CSASSGQGNEKLFF. Here the CDR3 DNA reads TGCAGTGCTAGTTCCGGACAGGGGAATGAAAAACTGTTTTTT.